This T cell receptor (beta chain) was identified in a study of shared clonotypes between healthy human individuals. TCRdb's copy holds only in-frame clones and misses some; the assay was immunoSEQ multiplex PCR. Among some 2,000,000 clones listed, 85% to 95% were seen once. Selected positively for CCR7 and CD45RO-negative, naive CD8 cells excluded terminally differentiated effector memory CD45RA+ cells. Input material: naive CD8+ T cells sorted from blood. The clonotype was recovered from a young man in good health.

In DNA form, the CDR3 reads TGTGCCAGCAGTCCGACAGGAGAACTCCCCGGCTACACCTTC. This gives the protein CASSPTGELPGYTF. The chain carries TRBV6-5 and TRBJ1-2, with D perhaps matching TRBD1 (6 bases). Between the trimmed V and J ends, which lost 5 bases and 8 bases, there was a span of 18 bases. The length of the CDR3 is 14 residues. From germline, CDR1 is MNHEY and CDR2 SVGAGI.